The clone carrying this T cell receptor beta chain was observed a few times. Its antigen is currently unknown. Time point of the sample: patch test 2, 6 weeks after DPC sensitization. Treatment specified: therapeutic diphenylcyclopropenone sensitization with weekly scalp DPC. This entry belongs to a study of human T cells and chemical hapten exposure. Across the whole study: The patch tests put 0.01% DPC on the skin of the upper back and were read 6 days later. Findings and limits, study-wide: PT1 expanded TCR counts and patch test score were linked, and their correlation was positive.

The CDR3 runs 14 residues. The V end was cut by 5 bases, the J end by 7 bases, with 18 bases between. TCRdb analysed the RACE reads with MiXCR anew, one entry per CDR3 protein. The table shows hundreds of thousands of distinct CDR3 sequences, with over 6% occurring only once. Sequencing was performed on whole blood, taken in connection with sensitization to the hapten diphenylcyclopropenone (DPC). The genes are TRBV12-3 or TRBV12-4 and TRBJ2-7; D is tentatively TRBD1 or TRBD2 (5 bases each). The clonotype comes from a woman younger than 35 with alopecia areata. Some clones in this sample may be carry-over from other donors' samples. The chain's CDR3 is CASSVTGRRGEQYF. The CDR3 DNA reads TGTGCCAGCAGTGTTACAGGCCGCCGAGGGGAGCAGTACTTC.